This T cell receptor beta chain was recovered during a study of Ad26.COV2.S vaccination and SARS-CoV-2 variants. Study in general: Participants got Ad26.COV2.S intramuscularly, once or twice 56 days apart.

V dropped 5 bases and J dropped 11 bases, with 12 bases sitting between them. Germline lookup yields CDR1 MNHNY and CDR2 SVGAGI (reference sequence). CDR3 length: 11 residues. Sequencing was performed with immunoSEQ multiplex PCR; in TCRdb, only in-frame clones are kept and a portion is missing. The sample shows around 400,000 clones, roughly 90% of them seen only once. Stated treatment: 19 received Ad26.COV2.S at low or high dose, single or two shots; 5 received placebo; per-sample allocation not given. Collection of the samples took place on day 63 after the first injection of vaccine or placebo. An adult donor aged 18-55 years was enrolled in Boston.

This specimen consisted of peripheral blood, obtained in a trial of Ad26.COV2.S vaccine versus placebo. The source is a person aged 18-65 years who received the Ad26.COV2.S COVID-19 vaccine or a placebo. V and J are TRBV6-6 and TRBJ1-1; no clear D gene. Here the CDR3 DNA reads TGTGCCAGCAGTCACCTCGAGATGGCTTTCTTT. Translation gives CASSHLEMAFF.